The T cell receptor (beta chain) described here comes from a study of blood T cell repertoires in COVID-19. Looking at the study overall: Material from acute and convalescent COVID-19 was sourced from the United States, Italy and Spain.

TCRdb keeps only in-frame clones here, not all; method: immunoSEQ multiplex PCR. Here the sample spans 50,000 to 60,000 clones, around 92% being singletons. The CDR3 contains 15 residues. V shed 5 bases and J 2 bases; nucleotides not matched to a gene: 6. Germline V gene lookup returns CDR1 PRHDT and CDR2 FYEKMQ (reference sequence). The sequence was collected from a man at least 80 years old with active or convalescent COVID-19. The chain employs TRBV13 and TRBJ2-3, with 8 bases matching TRBD2. The sample consisted of peripheral blood. CDR3 in DNA: TGTGCCAGCAGCCATAGCGGGACAAACACAGATACGCAGTATTTT. Translating gives CASSHSGTNTDTQYF.